The clone carrying this TCR beta chain has a handful of counts. For repertoire sequencing, the TCR beta CDR3 regions were amplified from RNA transcripts. Investigators did first-round RT-PCR with HTBI primers, then second-round multiplex PCR. In TCRdb, the multiplex PCR reads were re-called with MiXCR into one record per CDR3 protein. The sample has around 1,000,000 distinct CDR3 sequences, about two fifths seen once; the top ten hold roughly 11%. This entry belongs to a study of Graves' ophthalmopathy and Graves' hyperthyroidism. V was pared by 6 bases and J by 2 bases, with 16 bases between. The CDR3 loop spans 15 amino acids. Looked up from germline, CDR1 is SNHLY and CDR2 is FYNNEI. Newly diagnosed, the hyperthyroidism patients had under 2 months' duration and were aged 18 to 65.

The rearrangement joins TRBV2 to TRBJ2-5; possible D gene TRBD2, 6 bases. This TCR came from an adult man with Graves' hyperthyroidism. The sample consisted of peripheral blood or thyroid tissue (not recorded which). As DNA, the CDR3 is TGTGCCAGCAGCATTGTAGACGGGACTCAAGAGACCCAGTACTTC. Translated: CASSIVDGTQETQYF.